A single TCR beta chain is shown here with its context. What antigen it recognizes has not been identified. Per-nucleotide qualities are absent, and no much larger clonotype sits a single base away. In total, just over 650 healthy bone marrow donors made up the cohort. All cohort members were sampled while nominally healthy, although unrecorded immune exposures were likely present. The donor tested CMV seronegative and was one of the 352 seronegative cohort members. Each donor provided a peripheral blood sample, and peripheral blood mononuclear cells were used for TCR beta sequencing. The Qiagen DNeasy Blood Extraction Kit was used to extract genomic DNA from the blood cell samples. These data originate in a study of cytomegalovirus exposure and HLA in healthy donors (dated by TCRdb to about 2017). For the study in its entirety: According to an earlier analysis of 587 of the donors, roughly 180 million T cells yielded 117 million unique TCR beta sequences and 276 Gb of sequence data. Approximately 300 gigabases of sequencing data and around 80 million unique TCR sequences made up an early release that covered about 640 HLA-typed donors. Rather than drawing on any new phenotypic data, the later analysis identified candidate immune exposures from TCR beta sequences and the way those sequences occurred across donors. Every discovery cohort repertoire had been produced on one sequencing platform. The study used immunosequencing to profile the T cell repertoires of approximately 640 subjects and linked those repertoires to cytomegalovirus serostatus. Of the roughly 400 genotyped donors, roughly 76% were placed in the genetic ancestry cluster associated with self-reported Caucasian donors. A later analysis re-analyzed previously published TCR beta repertoires from 666 donors and added high-resolution HLA genotyping to study TCR occurrence patterns. Donor age, sex, ethnicity and CMV serostatus were compiled alongside the repertoire data. Typing coverage differed by locus: A, B, C, DRB1 and DQB1 were typed in about 629-640 donors, DQA1 in 522, DPA1 in some 570, and DPB1 in about 450. The study combined high-throughput TCR immunosequencing, statistical association of individual TCRs with disease status, and machine learning to predict cytomegalovirus infection status. HLA typing covered class I and class II loci at four-digit resolution. An earlier analysis of several hundred of the donors applied high-throughput TCR beta sequencing to assess whether each TCR beta V gene segment acted as functional or pseudogenic. In addition to the first cohort of hundreds of subjects, a separate validation cohort of about 120 different subjects was used. Because of strong linkage in the cohort, roughly five DR-DQ haplotypes were treated as single units for association and clustering. On average, around 240,000 unique TCR beta nucleotide sequences were sequenced per donor among 398 genotyped donors of the cohort, with roughly 20% of those sequences being non-productive. Genome-wide SNP genotypes for about 60% of the roughly 700 donors were used in a later genetic analysis, which treated that subset as a discovery cohort. The study was designed to test whether signatures of past pathogen exposure could be identified by cataloging public T cell receptors. Summary of the overall study and its limitations: Most TCR sequences were observed very rarely across donors, whereas some public TCRs were present in many individuals. Presence/absence analyses assumed roughly uniform sequencing depth across donors, an assumption that may not hold. Because counts were too low, about 15 rarely observed V segments, including chromosome 9 orphons, were left out of the earlier analysis of 500 to 650 of the donors. Three of the identified cytomegalovirus-associated TCR beta chains were confirmed in vitro to be specific for cytomegalovirus antigens. Broadly in line with IMGT annotations, most TCR beta V segments showed up in productive rearrangements about 87% or about 30% of the time in an earlier analysis of a few hundred of the donors. The sequencing pipeline was judged likely to have produced a cluster of highly shared sequence variants as a technical artifact. In a later analysis, HLA-associated TCR beta chains showed more clonal expansion and lower generation probabilities than non-associated chains that were equally common. CMV serostatus was the only immune exposure information available for the cohort. In a later genetic analysis, fewer N-insertions in productive TCRs were reported among donors in an Asian-associated ancestry cluster than the roughly 700-donor mean. When HLA alleles, especially DR and DQ, strongly co-occurred, attributing TCR associations to individual alleles was difficult. In a later analysis, most CMV-associated TCR beta chains were found to appear HLA-restricted, with HLA associations seemingly driven largely by CMV exposure. This cohort had only TCR beta chains sequenced, and the lack of alpha or paired-chain data limited which features could be detected. A later analysis found that TCR association rates varied across HLA loci, with DRB1 alleles showing the most associated TCRs and HLA-C alleles the fewest. In a later analysis, some 17,000 TCR beta sequences were associated with specific HLA alleles at a false discovery rate of 0.05. The 87-base-pair reads could not distinguish some IMGT-functional V segments, including TRBV6-2 and TRBV6-3, so those segments were excluded. According to the authors, the approach could potentially be generalized to other disease states and immunological phenotypes. A total of about 180 TCR beta chains were listed by the study as associated with cytomegalovirus. In both the original and validation cohorts, the classifier was reported to diagnose cytomegalovirus status with high specificity and sensitivity. According to a later analysis, parvovirus B19, influenza, CMV and Epstein-Barr virus appeared linked to several top co-occurrence clusters. Because some donors lacked HLA typing at each locus, the association tests relied only on the typed subset. Correlated functional status among segregating V segments might be attributable to linkage disequilibrium, but an unknown experimental factor could not be ruled out. A further reported finding was that TCR beta sequences accurately predicted the HLA-A and HLA-B alleles for most subjects in the first cohort. An association between a missense DCLRE1C variant and V-gene and J-gene trimming of TCR beta chains was found in a later genetic analysis and replicated in an independent cohort.

According to the germline V gene (reference sequence), CDR1 reads MNHEY and CDR2 reads SMNVEV. The CDR3 spans 16 residues, from the cysteine through the phenylalanine. CDR3 DNA is the only sequence kept; it has 48 bases, read in frame from the first base. The V end gives up 5 bases and the J end 2 bases, leaving 8 bases in the junction not matched to a gene. Library prep was done by the immunoSEQ multiplex PCR assay. For the multiplex PCR, a mixture combining 60 forward primers for TCR Vbeta segments and 13 reverse primers for TCR Jbeta segments was used. A multiplex PCR assay on genomic DNA amplified the CDR3 region of rearranged TCR beta genes. On the Illumina HiSeq System, the amplified TCR beta libraries were sequenced as 87-base-pair reads. The paper's data handling went like this. Across the 600 to 700 repertoires, a later analysis counted 60 million to 90 million unique TCR beta chains, 8.5 million to 12 million of which were shared by at least two donors. Raw reads were error-corrected and collapsed into unique sequences with a nearest-neighbor algorithm that merged closely related sequences to remove PCR and sequencing errors. V, D and J gene segments were assigned by aligning CDR3 sequences to IMGT reference sequences. For a sequence to be retained, a match of at least six nucleotides to both a V gene segment and a J gene segment was required. A rearrangement was called productive if the CDR3 had no stop codons and remained in frame with V and J, and every other rearrangement was called non-productive. CDR3 was defined by IMGT convention, running from the second conserved V-encoded cysteine to the conserved J-encoded phenylalanine. The earlier analysis of about 500 of the donors excluded sequences that lacked an unambiguous match to a single V gene segment. In an earlier analysis of around 600 of the donors, V segments were called functional above 56.7% productive rearrangements and were called segregating when the between-donor standard deviation exceeded 5%. A statistical classification framework was developed to diagnose cytomegalovirus status using the catalog of TCR beta chain sequences. In a later analysis, TCR nucleotide sequences were compared against IMGT/GENE-DB human TR gene sequences so that V and J genes could be assigned. Using the TCRdist pipeline, a later analysis assigned CDR3 sequences along with most-parsimonious VDJ recombination scenarios. In a later analysis, each TCR beta chain was defined by its CDR3 amino acid sequence together with its V-gene family, and reads without a unique V-gene family were excluded. A later analysis removed 592 highly shared, low-generation-probability nucleotide sequences to deal with suspected cross-contamination and a sequencing artifact. In a later analysis, a clonal expansion index for each public chain was calculated from normalized within-repertoire ranks of inferred template counts. Generation probabilities in a later analysis came from a VDJ recombination model fitted to out-of-frame rearrangements, and those results were checked against IGoR. Hypergeometric tests were used in a later analysis to score TCR-TCR, TCR-HLA and TCR-CMV co-occurrence, with a repertoire-size bias correction applied to the TCR pairs. To estimate false discovery rates, a later analysis permuted the HLA or CMV assignments 20 times. A later analysis grouped co-occurring TCRs with DBSCAN, adding TCRdist sequence similarity when clustering within HLA-allele-positive subsets. Repertoires with fewer than 30,000 or more than 120,000 public chains were left out of co-occurrence clustering, as were five repertoires with anomalous nucleotide sharing. TCRdb stores this immuneACCESS table with in-frame sequences only. Part of the clones is absent; in the studies checked, under half of the shortfall reflects unresolved V genes, and no reason is known for the rest. The V and J calls and clone size come from that table; D and trimming were worked out from the DNA. The sample table lists 100,000 to 150,000 clones, under 90% of them with a count of one. The ten largest account for roughly 4.2% of the sample.

The source of this sequence is a woman between 35 and 50 years old in good health and CMV-seronegative. The source material was PBMCs. The rearranged chain carries TRBV27 and TRBJ2-3; TRBD1 lines up with 9 middle nucleotides. The bases read TGTGCCAGCAGTGTCTCCGGGACAGGGTCCACAGATACGCAGTATTTT. It codes for CASSVSGTGSTDTQYF.